This TCR beta chain was obtained from a study of blood T cell repertoires in COVID-19. Study as a whole: The United States, Italy and Spain were the sources of the acute and convalescent COVID-19 samples.

There are 12 residues in the CDR3. The germline V and J ends were trimmed by 1 base and 6 bases, with 6 bases remaining between them. The germline gives CDR1 LNHNV, CDR2 YYDKDF (reference sequence). Original processing notes: The authors estimated nucleated cell counts from reference gene primer amplification. Repertoires were generated with immunoSEQ multiplex PCR, while TCRdb's copy carries only in-frame clones and drops some. D and trimming come from the DNA, and the V and J calls and clone size come from that table. The data show tens of thousands of clones, with about 85% seen just once and about 3% held by the top ten.

This rearrangement joins TRBV15 to TRBJ1-2; D gene unclear. The specimen was peripheral blood. The sequence derives from a woman aged 45-65 years with active or convalescent COVID-19. CDR3 amino acids: CATSRVRDGYTF. In DNA form, the CDR3 reads TGTGCCACCAGCAGAGTGCGAGATGGCTACACCTTC. Drawing the rest from reference TRBV15 and TRBJ1-2, the complete variable domain is DAMVIQNPRYQVTQFGKPVTLSCSQTLNHNVMYWYQQKSSQAPKLLFHYYDKDFNNEADTPDNFQSRRPNTSFCFLDIRSPGLGDTAMYLCATSRVRDGYTFGSGTRLTVV.